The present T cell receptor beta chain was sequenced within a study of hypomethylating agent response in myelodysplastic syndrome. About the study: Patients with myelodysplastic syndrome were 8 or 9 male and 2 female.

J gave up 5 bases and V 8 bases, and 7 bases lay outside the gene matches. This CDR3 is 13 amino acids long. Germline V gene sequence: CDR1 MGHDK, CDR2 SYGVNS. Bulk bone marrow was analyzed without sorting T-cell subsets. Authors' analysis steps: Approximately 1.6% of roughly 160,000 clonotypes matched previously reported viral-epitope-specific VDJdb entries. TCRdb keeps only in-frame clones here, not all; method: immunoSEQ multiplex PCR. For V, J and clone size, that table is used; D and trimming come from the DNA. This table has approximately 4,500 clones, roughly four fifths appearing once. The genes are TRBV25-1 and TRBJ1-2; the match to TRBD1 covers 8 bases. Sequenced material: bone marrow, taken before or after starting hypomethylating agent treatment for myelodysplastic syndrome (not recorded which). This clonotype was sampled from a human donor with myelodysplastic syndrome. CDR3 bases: TGTGCCAGCGGGGTTGACAGGGGATATGGCTACACCTTC. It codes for CASGVDRGYGYTF.